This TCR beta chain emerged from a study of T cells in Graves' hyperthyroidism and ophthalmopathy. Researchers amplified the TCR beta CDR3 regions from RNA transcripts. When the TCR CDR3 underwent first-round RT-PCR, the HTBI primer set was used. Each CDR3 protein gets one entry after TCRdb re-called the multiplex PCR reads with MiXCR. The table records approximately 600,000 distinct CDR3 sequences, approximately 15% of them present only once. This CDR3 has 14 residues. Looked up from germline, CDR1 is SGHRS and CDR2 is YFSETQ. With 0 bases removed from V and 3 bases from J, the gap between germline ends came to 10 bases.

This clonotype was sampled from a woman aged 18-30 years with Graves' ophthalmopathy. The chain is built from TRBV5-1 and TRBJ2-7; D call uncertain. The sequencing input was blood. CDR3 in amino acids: CASSLESANYEQYF. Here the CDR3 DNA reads TGCGCCAGCAGCTTGGAAAGCGCGAACTACGAGCAGTACTTC.